This record looks at one T cell receptor (beta chain) sequence and its context. Its antigen remains unidentified. After removal of 3 bases from V and 5 bases from J, the junction contained 7 bases not matched to a gene. The V gene's germline CDR1 is SGDLS and CDR2 YYNGEE. The CDR3 has 15 residues. The authors split each subset's genomic DNA evenly across several immunoSEQ plates. Produced via immunoSEQ multiplex PCR; TCRdb's table is partial and in-frame only. The sample records about 2 million clones, less than 95% being singletons. The sample is drawn from a study of shared clonotypes between healthy human individuals. The study's findings and limits: Compared with clonotypes that all four donors shared, non-shared clonotypes had lower generation probabilities. Approximately 5.4% of naive CD4 clonotypes were common to a few donors. An effect of sequencing depth on clonotype sharing among donors was expected.

Terminally differentiated effector memory CD45RA+ cells were excluded by CCR7 positive selection of CD45RO-negative cells. The sequencing sample was made of naive CD8+ T cells sorted from blood. The rearrangement links TRBV9 to TRBJ2-5; TRBD1 matches 10 bases. The receptor comes from a man aged 18 to 29 in good health. The CDR3 region is CASSAPTGGAETQYF. CDR3 nucleotides: TGTGCCAGCAGCGCCCCGACAGGGGGCGCGGAGACCCAGTACTTC.